This is a list of T cell receptor beta chains from one sample in a study of CD8 T cells in ankylosing spondylitis. TCRdb recomputed calls from the 5' RACE reads with MiXCR, one row per CDR3 protein. The repertoire holds under 250,000 distinct CDR3 sequences, 6% to 8.5% seen once, with 14% in the top ten. The sample consisted of blood, either unsorted or a sorted T cell fraction (not recorded which). Receptors originate from a male donor with ankylosing spondylitis. Both conserved end residues are part of each CDR3. Fields, in order: V gene, J gene, D gene, clone size, CDR3 protein, CDR3 DNA. D genes are given only for firm matches. The size entry is marked missing in some rows and otherwise reads once, few, many or a size class.

v_gene: TRBV10-1; j_gene: TRBJ1-1; d_gene: .; abundance: .; CDR3aa: CATSKIMNTEAFF; CDR3nt: TGCGCCACCTCGAAAATCATGAACACTGAAGCTTTCTTT
v_gene: TRBV27; j_gene: TRBJ1-5; d_gene: .; abundance: medium-sized; CDR3aa: CASSPRGGYSNQPQHF; CDR3nt: TGTGCCAGCAGCCCCCGGGGCGGTTATAGCAATCAGCCCCAGCATTTT
v_gene: TRBV6-5; j_gene: TRBJ1-1; d_gene: .; abundance: .; CDR3aa: CASSYSREAMNTEAFF; CDR3nt: TGTGCCAGCAGTTACTCTCGGGAGGCGATGAACACTGAAGCTTTCTTT
v_gene: TRBV7-9; j_gene: TRBJ2-7; d_gene: TRBD2; abundance: many; CDR3aa: CASSLVLAGSYEQYF; CDR3nt: TGTGCCAGCAGCTTAGTACTAGCGGGGTCCTACGAGCAGTACTTC
v_gene: TRBV5-1; j_gene: TRBJ2-1; d_gene: TRBD2; abundance: once; CDR3aa: CASRPIAGEGYNEQFF; CDR3nt: TGCGCCAGCAGACCCATAGCGGGGGAGGGTTACAATGAGCAGTTCTTC
v_gene: TRBV5-6; j_gene: TRBJ2-1; d_gene: .; abundance: many; CDR3aa: CASSEWQGSYNEQFF; CDR3nt: TGTGCCAGCAGCGAATGGCAGGGATCCTACAATGAGCAGTTCTTC
v_gene: TRBV20-1; j_gene: TRBJ2-7; d_gene: .; abundance: many; CDR3aa: CSARVHGYEQYF; CDR3nt: TGCAGTGCTAGAGTTCATGGCTACGAGCAGTACTTC
v_gene: TRBV4-1; j_gene: TRBJ2-5; d_gene: TRBD1; abundance: many; CDR3aa: CASSHRQGQGLGETQYF; CDR3nt: TGCGCCAGCAGCCATCGCCAAGGACAGGGGTTAGGAGAGACCCAGTACTTC
v_gene: TRBV27; j_gene: TRBJ2-7; d_gene: .; abundance: many; CDR3aa: CASRPAGLYEQYF; CDR3nt: TGTGCCAGCAGACCCGCAGGGCTCTACGAGCAGTACTTC
v_gene: TRBV9; j_gene: TRBJ1-2; d_gene: .; abundance: many; CDR3aa: CASSAGAYYGYTF; CDR3nt: TGTGCCAGCAGCGCCGGGGCTTACTATGGCTACACCTTC
v_gene: TRBV4-3; j_gene: TRBJ1-4; d_gene: .; abundance: many; CDR3aa: CASSQERMDDEKLFF; CDR3nt: TGCGCCAGCAGCCAAGAGCGCATGGACGATGAAAAACTGTTTTTT
v_gene: TRBV6-4; j_gene: TRBJ2-3; d_gene: .; abundance: .; CDR3aa: CASSDGGGPTDTQYF; CDR3nt: TGTGCCAGCAGTGACGGTGGGGGCCCCACAGATACGCAGTATTTT
v_gene: TRBV20-1; j_gene: TRBJ2-5; d_gene: .; abundance: .; CDR3aa: CSGWSRAVETQYF; CDR3nt: TGCAGTGGGTGGTCCAGGGCGGTCGAGACCCAGTACTTC
v_gene: TRBV12-3/TRBV12-4; j_gene: TRBJ2-7; d_gene: TRBD2; abundance: .; CDR3aa: CASSLGAGIPYEQYF; CDR3nt: TGTGCCAGCAGTTTAGGAGCGGGAATTCCATACGAGCAGTACTTC
v_gene: TRBV6-2/TRBV6-3; j_gene: TRBJ2-7; d_gene: .; abundance: many; CDR3aa: CASRPDTYEQYF; CDR3nt: TGTGCCAGCAGACCAGACACCTACGAGCAGTACTTC
v_gene: TRBV7-8; j_gene: TRBJ2-7; d_gene: .; abundance: many; CDR3aa: CASSLDRYGGSSYEQYF; CDR3nt: TGTGCCAGCAGCTTAGATCGTTACGGAGGGAGCTCCTACGAGCAGTACTTC
v_gene: TRBV7-2; j_gene: TRBJ1-2; d_gene: .; abundance: .; CDR3aa: CASSLGAGDDGYTF; CDR3nt: TGTGCCAGCAGCTTAGGTGCAGGGGACGATGGCTACACCTTC
v_gene: TRBV5-6; j_gene: TRBJ1-1; d_gene: .; abundance: many; CDR3aa: CASSLNFLNTEAFF; CDR3nt: TGTGCCAGCAGCTTGAACTTCCTGAACACTGAAGCTTTCTTT
v_gene: TRBV7-9; j_gene: TRBJ2-1; d_gene: .; abundance: many; CDR3aa: CASKKLNEQFF; CDR3nt: TGTGCCAGCAAGAAGTTGAATGAGCAGTTCTTC
v_gene: TRBV28; j_gene: TRBJ1-2; d_gene: .; abundance: many; CDR3aa: CASTGPPYGYTF; CDR3nt: TGTGCCAGCACGGGACCGCCCTATGGCTACACCTTC
v_gene: TRBV20-1; j_gene: TRBJ2-3; d_gene: TRBD2; abundance: many; CDR3aa: CSAPGTSGDSDTQYF; CDR3nt: TGCAGTGCACCCGGGACTAGCGGGGACTCAGATACGCAGTATTTT
v_gene: TRBV12-3/TRBV12-4; j_gene: TRBJ1-1; d_gene: .; abundance: .; CDR3aa: CASSPLGGTLNTEAFF; CDR3nt: TGTGCCAGCAGTCCTCTCGGGGGCACCCTGAACACTGAAGCTTTCTTT
v_gene: TRBV24-1; j_gene: TRBJ1-5; d_gene: .; abundance: many; CDR3aa: CATSDFRANQPQHF; CDR3nt: TGTGCCACCAGTGATTTCCGGGCCAATCAGCCCCAGCATTTT
v_gene: TRBV11-2; j_gene: TRBJ2-7; d_gene: .; abundance: many; CDR3aa: CASSSIPEGNYEQYF; CDR3nt: TGTGCCAGCAGCTCTATACCAGAGGGAAACTACGAGCAGTACTTC
v_gene: TRBV27; j_gene: TRBJ2-1; d_gene: TRBD2; abundance: many; CDR3aa: CASSLIPGLAFHEQFF; CDR3nt: TGTGCCAGCAGTCTTATACCGGGACTAGCGTTCCATGAGCAGTTCTTC
v_gene: TRBV5-1; j_gene: TRBJ1-2; d_gene: TRBD1; abundance: many; CDR3aa: CASSLDRGMWYGYTF; CDR3nt: TGCGCCAGCAGCTTGGACAGGGGAATGTGGTATGGCTACACCTTC
v_gene: TRBV27; j_gene: TRBJ2-3; d_gene: TRBD2; abundance: many; CDR3aa: CASRIPPGLAGDTQYF; CDR3nt: TGTGCCAGCAGGATCCCCCCGGGACTAGCGGGAGATACGCAGTATTTT
v_gene: TRBV20-1; j_gene: TRBJ2-1; d_gene: .; abundance: many; CDR3aa: CSAREAGSSYNEQFF; CDR3nt: TGCAGTGCCAGGGAAGCGGGCAGCTCCTACAATGAGCAGTTCTTC
v_gene: TRBV6-1; j_gene: TRBJ2-7; d_gene: .; abundance: few; CDR3aa: CASSANREGAFSEQYF; CDR3nt: TGTGCCAGCAGTGCCAATAGGGAGGGGGCTTTTTCCGAGCAGTACTTC
v_gene: TRBV29-1; j_gene: TRBJ1-1; d_gene: .; abundance: many; CDR3aa: CSVEAVGITEAFF; CDR3nt: TGCAGCGTTGAGGCAGTCGGAATTACTGAAGCTTTCTTT
v_gene: TRBV7-6; j_gene: TRBJ1-5; d_gene: .; abundance: many; CDR3aa: CASSSLPLGRGSNQPQHF; CDR3nt: TGTGCCAGCAGCTCCCTTCCCCTGGGTCGAGGCAGCAATCAGCCCCAGCATTTT
v_gene: TRBV9; j_gene: TRBJ2-3; d_gene: TRBD2; abundance: many; CDR3aa: CASSAYRLAGVADTQYF; CDR3nt: TGTGCCAGCAGCGCCTACCGACTAGCGGGAGTAGCAGATACGCAGTATTTT
v_gene: TRBV27; j_gene: TRBJ2-2; d_gene: .; abundance: many; CDR3aa: CASSLFLGGTTGELFF; CDR3nt: TGTGCCAGCAGTTTATTTTTGGGGGGTACGACCGGGGAGCTGTTTTTT
v_gene: TRBV9; j_gene: TRBJ2-3; d_gene: .; abundance: many; CDR3aa: CASSRHKGGGGTDTQYF; CDR3nt: TGTGCCAGCAGCCGCCATAAGGGAGGAGGCGGAACAGATACGCAGTATTTT
v_gene: TRBV10-3; j_gene: TRBJ2-1; d_gene: TRBD2; abundance: many; CDR3aa: CAIRTGTSLGEQFF; CDR3nt: TGTGCCATCAGGACCGGGACTAGCCTCGGTGAGCAGTTCTTC
v_gene: TRBV27; j_gene: TRBJ2-1; d_gene: .; abundance: many; CDR3aa: CASSLLGGIYNEQFF; CDR3nt: TGTGCCAGCAGCCTCCTGGGGGGAATCTACAATGAGCAGTTCTTC
v_gene: TRBV4-2; j_gene: TRBJ2-7; d_gene: TRBD2; abundance: many; CDR3aa: CASSQEGTGGVSYEQYF; CDR3nt: TGTGCCAGCAGCCAAGAGGGTACGGGGGGGGTCTCCTACGAGCAGTACTTC
v_gene: TRBV9; j_gene: TRBJ1-2; d_gene: .; abundance: many; CDR3aa: CASSVARGGLNDYTF; CDR3nt: TGTGCCAGCAGCGTAGCTCGTGGGGGGCTGAATGACTACACCTTC
v_gene: TRBV20-1; j_gene: TRBJ1-2; d_gene: .; abundance: many; CDR3aa: CSAPRTAPTNNYGYTF; CDR3nt: TGCAGTGCTCCGAGGACAGCACCAACCAATAACTATGGCTACACCTTC
v_gene: TRBV14; j_gene: TRBJ2-3; d_gene: .; abundance: .; CDR3aa: CASSPIGDTQYF; CDR3nt: TGTGCCAGCAGCCCCATTGGGGATACGCAGTATTTT
v_gene: TRBV5-6; j_gene: TRBJ2-5; d_gene: .; abundance: many; CDR3aa: CASTPRRLQETQYF; CDR3nt: TGTGCCAGCACCCCTCGGAGGCTCCAAGAGACCCAGTACTTC
v_gene: TRBV20-1; j_gene: TRBJ2-1; d_gene: TRBD2; abundance: .; CDR3aa: CSARKRALAPNNEQFF; CDR3nt: TGCAGTGCTAGAAAAAGGGCACTAGCGCCTAACAATGAGCAGTTCTTC
v_gene: TRBV7-9; j_gene: TRBJ2-1; d_gene: .; abundance: many; CDR3aa: CASSLPQGIEQFF; CDR3nt: TGTGCCAGCAGCTTGCCACAGGGAATTGAGCAGTTCTTC